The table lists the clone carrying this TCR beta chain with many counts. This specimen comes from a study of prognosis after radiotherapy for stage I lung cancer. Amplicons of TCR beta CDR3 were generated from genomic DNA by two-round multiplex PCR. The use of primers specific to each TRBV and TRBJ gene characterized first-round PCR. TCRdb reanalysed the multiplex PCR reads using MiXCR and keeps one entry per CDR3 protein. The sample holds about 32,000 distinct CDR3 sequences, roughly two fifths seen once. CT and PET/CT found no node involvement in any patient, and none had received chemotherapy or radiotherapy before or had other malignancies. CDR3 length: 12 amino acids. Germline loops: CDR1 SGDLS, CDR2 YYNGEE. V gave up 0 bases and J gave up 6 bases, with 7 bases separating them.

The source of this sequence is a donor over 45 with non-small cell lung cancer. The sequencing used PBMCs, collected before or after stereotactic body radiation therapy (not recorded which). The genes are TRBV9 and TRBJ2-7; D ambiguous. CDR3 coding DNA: TGTGCCAGCAGCGTAGTCCCGGGCGAGCAGTACTTC. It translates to CASSVVPGEQYF.